This TCR beta chain was captured by sequencing in a study of cytomegalovirus exposure and HLA in healthy donors. Trimming at V came to 3 bases and at J to 1 base, leaving 4 bases not matched to a gene. This CDR3 has 15 residues. The germline V gene encodes CDR1 MNHNS and CDR2 SASEGT. Vbeta (60) and Jbeta (13) primers were used in the PCR. Assay: immunoSEQ multiplex PCR; the TCRdb copy retains only in-frame clones and omits some. This sample has some 96,000 clones, with roughly 78% found just once. The sequencing input was PBMCs. The V gene is TRBV6-1, the J gene TRBJ2-7, with TRBD1 matching over 9 bases. The source of this sequence is a woman aged 55-75 years in good health and CMV-seronegative. The CDR3 DNA follows: TGTGCCAGCAGTGAGTTACAGGGGGCATCCTACGAGCAGTACTTC. Translating gives CASSELQGASYEQYF.